These 32 T cell receptor beta chains share one sample of origin, sequenced in a study of human T cells and chemical hapten exposure. Time point reported: pre-sensitization, week 0. The treatment was: therapeutic diphenylcyclopropenone sensitization with weekly scalp DPC. TCRdb ran MiXCR on the RACE reads and lists one entry per CDR3 protein. The data show under 65,000 distinct CDR3 sequences, over 8% seen once. This sample comprised whole blood, obtained in connection with sensitization to the hapten diphenylcyclopropenone (DPC). The receptors derive from a woman aged 40 to 55 with alopecia areata. Some clones in this sample may be carry-over from other donors' samples.

In its sample, this clonotype was seen many times. The rearrangement joins TRBV20-1 to TRBJ2-3, with D tentatively TRBD1 or TRBD2 (6 bases each). The V end lost 6 bases, the J end lost 2 bases, and 18 bases lay between the germline ends. Germline loops: CDR1 DFQATT, CDR2 SNEGSKA (reference sequence). The CDR3 contains 15 residues. DNA for the CDR3: TGCAGTGCCCCCAGGCCGGGGGCGTACACAGATACGCAGTATTTT. Translation: CSAPRPGAYTDTQYF.

V is TRBV2 and J is TRBJ2-2, with TRBD1 identical over 8 bases. V lost 8 bases, J lost 10 bases, and 9 bases stayed unmatched. In germline, CDR1 is SNHLY, CDR2 FYNNEI. This CDR3 region has 13 residues. DNA for the CDR3: TGTGCCAGCCTCCGGGACAGGCATGAGGAGCTGTTTTTT. Protein: CASLRDRHEELFF.

The genes are TRBV20-1 and TRBJ2-7; the match to TRBD2 covers 12 bases. Germline V gene lookup returns CDR1 DFQATT and CDR2 SNEGSKA (reference sequence). The CDR3 has 15 amino acids. Unmatched junction bases numbered 9, after V lost 6 bases and J lost 3 bases. The DNA of the CDR3 is TGCAGTGCCTCATCGCTAGCGGGGGGGCGCTACGAGCAGTACTTC. It codes for CSASSLAGGRYEQYF.

In this sample, this clonotype turned up a few times. V gene TRBV20-1 combines with J gene TRBJ2-2, with TRBD1 as a possible D gene (5 bases). The V end was cut by 3 bases, the J end by 2 bases, with 10 bases between. Germline values: CDR1 DFQATT, CDR2 SNEGSKA (reference sequence). CDR3 size: 14 residues. The chain's CDR3 is CSASRTGNTGELFF. The CDR3 bases are TGCAGTGCTAGTAGAACAGGAAACACCGGGGAGCTGTTTTTT.

This rearrangement joins TRBV29-1 to TRBJ1-2; the D gene is possibly TRBD1 (5 bases). The CDR3 runs 11 residues. Germline V lookup: CDR1 SQVTM, CDR2 ANQGSEA. V was cut by 4 bases and J by 7 bases, with 10 bases left in between. The CDR3 DNA reads as TGCAGCGTTGTAGGGGATCCTGGCTACACCTTC. It translates to CSVVGDPGYTF. The full variable domain, in which reference TRBV29-1 and TRBJ1-2 provide the parts outside the CDR3, is SAVISQKPSRDICQRGTSLTIQCQVDSQVTMMFWYRQQPGQSLTLIATANQGSEATYESGFVIDKFPISRPNLTFSTLTVSNMSPEDSSIYLCSVVGDPGYTFGSGTRLTVV.

The sample holds many counts of this clonotype. The chain is built from TRBV9 and TRBJ2-3; possible D gene TRBD1, 5 bases. CDR1 SGDLS and CDR2 YYNGEE come from the germline V gene. V lost 4 bases and J lost 2, with 17 bases in between. The CDR3 contains 16 residues. The CDR3 DNA follows: TGTGCCAGCAGCCTACGGAAGGGGCCGTCCACAGATACGCAGTATTTT. Its protein product is CASSLRKGPSTDTQYF.

This clonotype was seen ten or more times. This sequence joins TRBV7-2 and TRBJ1-4; D uncertain. The germline V gene has CDR1 SGHTA and CDR2 FQGNSA. The CDR3 sequence is 15 residues long. V was clipped by 0 bases and J by 2 bases, with 7 bases between them. Here the CDR3 DNA reads TGTGCCAGCAGCTTAGCGAGGACCACTAATGAAAAACTGTTTTTT. As protein: CASSLARTTNEKLFF. Supplemented by reference TRBV7-2 and TRBJ1-4, the full variable domain reads GAGVSQSPSNKVTEKGKDVELRCDPISGHTALYWYRQSLGQGLEFLIYFQGNSAPDKSGLPSDRFSAERTGGSVSTLTIQRTQQEDSAVYLCASSLARTTNEKLFFGSGTQLSVL.

The table lists this clonotype with many counts. The V call is TRBV20-1, the J call TRBJ1-2; 10 bases match TRBD1. The CDR3 runs 13 residues. CDR1 is DFQATT, CDR2 SNEGSKA, per germline (reference sequence). Trimming removed 0 bases from V and 13 bases from J; junction bases left unmatched: 8. The CDR3 protein is CSARDGGTGVPTF. Here the CDR3 DNA reads TGCAGTGCTAGAGATGGGGGGACAGGGGTCCCCACCTTC.

This clonotype was counted at least ten times. The V call is TRBV27, the J call TRBJ2-7; 12 bases are shared with TRBD2. The CDR3 runs 15 residues. V shed 7 bases, J shed 7 bases, and the junction held 11 bases outside the gene matches. The germline V gene has CDR1 MNHEY and CDR2 SMNVEV (reference sequence). The CDR3: CASNFGLAGIEEQYF. The CDR3 DNA is TGTGCCAGCAACTTCGGACTAGCGGGGATTGAAGAGCAGTACTTC.

This clonotype was seen a handful of times. The rearrangement joins TRBV14 to TRBJ1-2; a weak D match, TRBD1 (6 bases). This CDR3 has 12 residues. The ends were cut back, 4 bases at V and 7 bases at J, with 10 bases in the middle. CDR1 SGHDN and CDR2 FVKESK come from the germline V gene. The CDR3 DNA follows: TGTGCCAGCAGCCGGGCCAGGGGTGGCTACACCTTC. It yields the protein CASSRARGGYTF. The full variable domain, completed using reference TRBV14 and TRBJ1-2, is EAGVTQFPSHSVIEKGQTVTLRCDPISGHDNLYWYRRVMGKEIKFLLHFVKESKQDESGMPNNRFLAERTGGTYSTLKVQPAELEDSGVYFCASSRARGGYTFGSGTRLTVV.

This clonotype was observed a few times. J is TRBJ1-5 and V is TRBV18, with 8 bases matching TRBD1. After removal of 3 bases from V and 6 bases from J, the junction contained 4 bases not matched to a gene. This CDR3 region has 14 residues. Germline CDR1 is KGHSH and CDR2 is LQKENI. CDR3: CASSPTGGPQPQHF. Written as DNA, the CDR3 is TGTGCCAGCTCACCTACAGGGGGTCCTCAGCCCCAGCATTTT.

The chain couples TRBV6-4 to TRBJ2-1, with 12 bases identical to TRBD1. This CDR3 is 15 amino acids long. The junction had 9 bases not matched to a gene; V was cut back by 7 bases and J by 8 bases. Looked up from germline, CDR1 is MRHNA and CDR2 is SNTAGT. As DNA, the CDR3 is TGTGCCAGCACCGCCGGGACAGGGGGCTCGGATGAGCAGTTCTTC. This encodes CASTAGTGGSDEQFF.

Ten or more counts support this clonotype. The chain's CDR3 is CASSFRDSRLGDEQFF. CDR3 nucleotide sequence: TGCGCCAGCAGCTTCCGGGACTCTAGGCTTGGCGATGAGCAGTTCTTC. The J gene is TRBJ2-1, the V gene TRBV5-1; weak D call: TRBD2 (6 bases). CDR3 size: 16 residues. CDR1 is SGHRS and CDR2 is YFSETQ in the germline V gene. Between the trimmed V and J ends, which lost 2 bases and 8 bases, there was a span of 20 bases. Supplemented by reference TRBV5-1 and TRBJ2-1, the full variable domain reads KAGVTQTPRYLIKTRGQQVTLSCSPISGHRSVSWYQQTPGQGLQFLFEYFSETQRNKGNFPGRFSGRQFSNSRSEMNVSTLELGDSALYLCASSFRDSRLGDEQFFGPGTRLTVL.

This clonotype was counted a few times. The chain couples TRBV4-1 to TRBJ2-7; D may be TRBD1 (6 bases). The CDR3 runs to 15 residues. Per germline, CDR1 MGHRA and CDR2 YSYEKL. The V gene lost 4 bases and the J gene lost 2 bases, with 15 bases spanning the gap. CDR3 amino acids: CASSLPADSPYEQYF. DNA of the CDR3: TGCGCCAGCAGCCTGCCGGCGGACAGCCCCTACGAGCAGTACTTC.

A few counts support this clonotype. The chain links TRBV9 to TRBJ1-2, with 9 bases fitting TRBD1. This CDR3 contains 16 residues. J gave up 4 bases and V 0 bases, and 7 bases lay outside the gene matches. CDR1 SGDLS and CDR2 YYNGEE come from the germline V gene. The CDR3 nucleotides read TGTGCCAGCAGCGTAGTCCCGACAGGGGGAGGCTATGGCTACACCTTC. This sequence encodes CASSVVPTGGGYGYTF.

This clonotype was seen ten or more times. V gene TRBV5-6 combines with J gene TRBJ2-7; perhaps TRBD1 as D (6 bases). Trimming removed 2 bases at V and 2 bases at J, with 17 bases between. The germline CDR1 and CDR2 sequences are SGHDT and YYEEEE. This CDR3 has 16 amino acids. The CDR3 is CASSFPSGANPYEQYF. DNA for the CDR3: TGTGCCAGCAGCTTCCCCTCAGGGGCAAACCCCTACGAGCAGTACTTC.

This clonotype was observed many times. The V call is TRBV29-1, the J call TRBJ2-7; possible D gene TRBD1, 5 bases. This CDR3 region has 14 residues. V shed 0 bases and J shed 2 bases, with 11 bases lying between them. Germline V gene sequence: CDR1 SQVTM, CDR2 ANQGSEA. CDR3 sequence: CSVEDRSGTYEQYF. The CDR3 region has the DNA TGCAGCGTTGAAGATCGGTCAGGGACCTACGAGCAGTACTTC.

This clonotype has at least ten counts. The DNA for the CDR3 is TGTGCCAGCAGCCATGGAACAGGGGGCCACGAGCAGTACTTC. Encoded protein: CASSHGTGGHEQYF. The chain carries TRBV28 and TRBJ2-7; 9 bases agree with TRBD1. CDR3 length equals 14 residues. Trimming at V came to 6 bases and at J to 5 bases, leaving 8 bases not matched to a gene. Per the germline V gene, CDR1 is MDHEN and CDR2 is SYDVKM. Variable domain in full (rest from reference TRBV28 and TRBJ2-7): DVKVTQSSRYLVKRTGEKVFLECVQDMDHENMFWYRQDPGLGLRLIYFSYDVKMKEKGDIPEGYSVSREKKERFSLILESASTNQTSMYLCASSHGTGGHEQYFGPGTRLTVT.

This clonotype came up many times. The chain employs TRBV12-3 or TRBV12-4 and TRBJ2-7; D gene unclear. V shed 3 bases and J shed 6 bases, with 15 bases lying between them. This CDR3 comprises 14 residues. The CDR3 coding sequence is TGTGCCAGCAGTTTCTCCACTCCCAGGCCCGAGCAGTACTTC. Translation: CASSFSTPRPEQYF.

This clonotype was found many times. This chain joins TRBV4-3 and TRBJ2-3; D might be TRBD2 (5 bases). The germline V and J ends were trimmed by 0 bases and 4 bases, with 14 bases remaining between them. Germline CDR1 and CDR2: LGHNA and YSLEER. This CDR3 contains 16 residues. CDR3 in DNA: TGCGCCAGCAGCCAAGAGGGCGTCCGGGGATCAGATACGCAGTATTTT. This translates into CASSQEGVRGSDTQYF.

There are many counts of this clonotype. The chain uses TRBV12-3 or TRBV12-4 and TRBJ2-1, with unresolved D. The CDR3 spans 18 residues. Trimming cost V 2 bases and J 6 bases, with 23 bases left between them. CDR3 protein: CASSLKFGSDGAANEQFF. CDR3 coding DNA: TGTGCCAGCAGTTTAAAATTTGGGTCCGACGGCGCAGCCAATGAGCAGTTCTTC.

This clonotype was seen ten or more times. V usage is TRBV18 and J usage is TRBJ2-3; 7 nucleotides match TRBD2. The CDR3 is 18 residues long. With V trimmed by 2 bases and J by 1 base, 12 bases remained unmatched. Germline V lookup: CDR1 KGHSH, CDR2 LQKENI. CDR3 nucleotide sequence: TGTGCCAGCTCACCAAGGCCTACTCCAAGCGGGGGCACAGATACGCAGTATTTT. This gives the protein CASSPRPTPSGGTDTQYF.

This clonotype was seen ten or more times. V gene TRBV7-9 combines with J gene TRBJ1-2; a possible D gene is TRBD1 (5 bases). Germline assignment: CDR1 SEHNR and CDR2 FQNEAQ (reference sequence). The CDR3 spans 15 residues. The V end lost 0 bases, the J end lost 4 bases, and 12 bases lay between the germline ends. CDR3 DNA sequence: TGTGCCAGCAGCTTAGCAGGGGCGGACGTCTATGGCTACACCTTC. Amino acid sequence: CASSLAGADVYGYTF.

This clonotype appeared many times. The chain is built from TRBV7-2 and TRBJ1-2; D is uncertain. Germline CDR1 reads SGHTA; CDR2 reads FQGNSA. CDR3 length: 14 residues. Trimming took off 5 bases at V and 4 bases at J, with 14 bases between the two ends. The CDR3: CASSKGPVFYGYTF. CDR3 coding DNA: TGTGCCAGCAGCAAAGGCCCAGTTTTCTATGGCTACACCTTC.

The chain is built from TRBV7-2 and TRBJ1-4, with D possibly matching TRBD1 (5 bases). V was trimmed by 5 bases and J by 15 bases, leaving 31 bases between them. From germline, CDR1 is SGHTA and CDR2 FQGNSA. The CDR3 totals 17 residues. CDR3 sequence reads: CASSLRHPSFLETEVFF. The CDR3, as DNA: TGTGCCAGCAGCCTTCGTCACCCCTCATTCTTAGAGACAGAAGTGTTTTTT. Drawing the rest from reference TRBV7-2 and TRBJ1-4, the complete variable domain is GAGVSQSPSNKVTEKGKDVELRCDPISGHTALYWYRQSLGQGLEFLIYFQGNSAPDKSGLPSDRFSAERTGGSVSTLTIQRTQQEDSAVYLCASSLRHPSFLETEVFFGSGTQLSVL.

The V and J genes are TRBV7-2 and TRBJ2-7; tentatively, D is TRBD1 (5 bases). V was trimmed by 5 bases and J by 4 bases, leaving 9 bases between them. This CDR3 comprises 12 residues. From germline, CDR1 is SGHTA and CDR2 FQGNSA. The CDR3, as DNA: TGTGCCAGCAGCGCCCAGGGTTACGAGCAGTACTTC. This gives the protein CASSAQGYEQYF.

This clonotype was counted only a few times. In DNA form, the CDR3 reads TGTGCCAGCAGTTTACGGGATAGCTATGGCTACACCTTC. Encoded protein: CASSLRDSYGYTF. This chain uses TRBV27 with TRBJ1-2; no reliable D call. This CDR3 comprises 13 residues. Germline V gene lookup returns CDR1 MNHEY and CDR2 SMNVEV (reference sequence). V was clipped by 2 bases and J by 4 bases, with 8 bases between them.

This clonotype was seen ten or more times. V usage is TRBV6-2 or TRBV6-3 and J usage is TRBJ2-1; TRBD1 aligns across 9 bases. The V and J ends lost 7 bases and 5 bases, in that order; junction bases with no gene match: 6. Germline CDR1 and CDR2: MNHEY and SVGEGT. This CDR3 has 14 residues. CDR3: CASTWDRDDNEQFF. In nucleotides, the CDR3 is TGTGCCAGCACCTGGGACAGGGATGACAATGAGCAGTTCTTC.

The J gene is TRBJ2-3, the V gene TRBV6-5; possible D gene TRBD2, 6 bases. Trimming shortened V by 4 bases and J by 1 base, and 12 bases separated the two germline ends. The CDR3 has 15 amino acids. Germline V gene lookup returns CDR1 MNHEY and CDR2 SVGAGI. The CDR3 DNA reads TGTGCCAGCAGTTCCCTACTAGCCGGCACAGATACGCAGTATTTT. Amino acids: CASSSLLAGTDTQYF.

This clonotype was picked up a small number of times. This sequence joins TRBV5-1 and TRBJ2-6; 7 bases are shared with TRBD1. J lost 4 bases, V lost 1 base, and 2 bases had no gene match. CDR3 length: 15 residues. Germline V lookup: CDR1 SGHRS, CDR2 YFSETQ. CDR3 protein: CASSLTGAGANVLTF. The DNA of the CDR3 is TGCGCCAGCAGCTTGACAGGGGCCGGGGCCAACGTCCTGACTTTC.

Many counts were recorded for this clonotype. This chain connects TRBV5-4 to TRBJ2-3; D gene unclear. The CDR3 contains 11 residues. Germline V gene data show CDR1 as SGHNT and CDR2 as YYREEE (reference sequence). The V end was cut by 5 bases, the J end by 2 bases, with 3 bases between. The CDR3: CASRSTDTQYF. The CDR3 DNA reads as TGTGCCAGCAGGTCCACAGATACGCAGTATTTT.

There are many counts of this clonotype. The J gene is TRBJ2-5, the V gene TRBV6-1; weak D call: TRBD1 (6 bases). The CDR3 consists of 14 residues. V was pared by 3 bases and J by 6 bases, with 14 bases between. The germline CDR1 and CDR2 sequences are MNHNS and SASEGT. The CDR3 reads CASSDNRVVKTQYF. The CDR3 region has the DNA TGTGCCAGCAGTGACAACAGGGTCGTAAAGACCCAGTACTTC.